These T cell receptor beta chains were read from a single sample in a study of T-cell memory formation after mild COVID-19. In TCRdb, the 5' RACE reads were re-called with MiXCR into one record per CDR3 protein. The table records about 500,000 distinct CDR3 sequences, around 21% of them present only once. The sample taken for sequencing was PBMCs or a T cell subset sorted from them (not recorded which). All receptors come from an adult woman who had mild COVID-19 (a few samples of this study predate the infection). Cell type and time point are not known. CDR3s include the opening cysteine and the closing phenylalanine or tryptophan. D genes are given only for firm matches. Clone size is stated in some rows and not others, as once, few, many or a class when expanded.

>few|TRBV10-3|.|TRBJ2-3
TGTGCCATCAATAACCGGGACTCAACAGATACGCAGTATTTT
CAINNRDSTDTQYF
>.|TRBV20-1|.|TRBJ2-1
TGCAGTGCTGATTACGACTGGGGGAATGAGCAGTTCTTC
CSADYDWGNEQFF
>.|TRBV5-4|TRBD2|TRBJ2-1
TGTGCCAGCAGCTTGGGACTAGCGGGGCCTCCCTACAATGAGCAGTTCTTC
CASSLGLAGPPYNEQFF
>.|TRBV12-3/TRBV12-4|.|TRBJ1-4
TGTGCCAGCCGTTGGGGGGTTAAGGGCGAAAAACTGTTTTTT
CASRWGVKGEKLFF
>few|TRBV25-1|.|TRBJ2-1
TGTGCCAGCAGTGAATTTGGGGGGAGAGGCCTCAATGAGCAGTTCTTC
CASSEFGGRGLNEQFF
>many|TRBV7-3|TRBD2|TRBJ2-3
TGTGCCAGCAGCCCCGATAGCGGGAACACAGATACGCAGTATTTT
CASSPDSGNTDTQYF
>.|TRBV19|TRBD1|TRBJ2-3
TGTGCCAGTTCCGACGCTGGACAGGGGCTAGATACGCAGTATTTT
CASSDAGQGLDTQYF
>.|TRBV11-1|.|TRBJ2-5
TGTGCCAGCAGCTTAGCGGGAGGCTTCCAAGAGACCCAGTACTTC
CASSLAGGFQETQYF
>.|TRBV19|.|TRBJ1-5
TGTGCCAGTGAGTCGGGTAGCAATCAGCCCCAGCATTTT
CASESGSNQPQHF
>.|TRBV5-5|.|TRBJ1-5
TGTGCCAGCAGCTTGGGTTTCGATCAGCCCCAGCATTTT
CASSLGFDQPQHF
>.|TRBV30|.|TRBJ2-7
TGTGCCTGGAGTTTCACTCCCCGGGGCTACGAGCAGTACTTC
CAWSFTPRGYEQYF
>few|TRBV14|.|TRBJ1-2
TGTGCCAGCAGCCAAGTAGGCTATGGCTACACCTTC
CASSQVGYGYTF
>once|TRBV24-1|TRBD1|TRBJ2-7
TGTGCCACCAGTGATCCGACAGGGCTTCCCACCTACGAGCAGTACTTC
CATSDPTGLPTYEQYF
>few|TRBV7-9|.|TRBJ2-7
TGTGCCAGCAGCTTAACCGGGACTCTGGACGAGCAGTACTTC
CASSLTGTLDEQYF
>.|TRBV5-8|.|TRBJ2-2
TGTGCCAGCAGCCCCCAAGACCCAGTCCCCGGGGAGCTGTTTTTT
CASSPQDPVPGELFF
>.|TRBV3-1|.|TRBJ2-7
TGTGCCAGCAGCGAATGGAATTCCTACGAGCAGTACTTC
CASSEWNSYEQYF
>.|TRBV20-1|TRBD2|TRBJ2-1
TGCAGTGCTAGATCGGGGGGGCTAGCGAAGGATGAGCAGTTCTTC
CSARSGGLAKDEQFF
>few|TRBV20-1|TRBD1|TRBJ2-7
TGCAGTGCTAGATCGCCGGGACAGGGGGCGGAAGAGCAGTACTTC
CSARSPGQGAEEQYF
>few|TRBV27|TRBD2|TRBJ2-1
TGTGCCAGCGACTTAGCGGGACGCTCCTACAATGAGCAGTTCTTC
CASDLAGRSYNEQFF
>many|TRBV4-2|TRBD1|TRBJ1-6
TGTGCCAGCAGCCGAACGATCGGGACAGGGTCGAATTCACCCCTCCACTTT
CASSRTIGTGSNSPLHF
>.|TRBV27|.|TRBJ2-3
TGTGCCAGCAGTTTTACCCGGGATACGCAGTATTTT
CASSFTRDTQYF
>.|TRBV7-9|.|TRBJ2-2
TGTGCCAGCAGCTTAAGAGTTTCTATGAACACCGGGGAGCTGTTTTTT
CASSLRVSMNTGELFF
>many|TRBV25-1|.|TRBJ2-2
TGTGCCAGCAGCCGGGAGACAGGGATATCAGGGGAGCTGTTTTTT
CASSRETGISGELFF
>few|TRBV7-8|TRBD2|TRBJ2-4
TGTGCCAGCAGCGACCTAGCGGGAGGGCCGAGTCGGGGCCACAAAAACATTCAGTACTTC
CASSDLAGGPSRGHKNIQYF
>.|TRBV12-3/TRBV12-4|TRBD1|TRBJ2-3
TGTGCCAGCAGTAAGGACAGGGTTACAGATACGCAGTATTTT
CASSKDRVTDTQYF
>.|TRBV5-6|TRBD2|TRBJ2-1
TGTGCCAGCAGCTTGGCTGGGCGGGGGGGCTCAGTGGAGCAGTTCTTC
CASSLAGRGGSVEQFF
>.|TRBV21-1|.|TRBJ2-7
TGTGCCAGCAGCAAGTCGGGACTAGACTCCTACGAGCAGTACTTC
CASSKSGLDSYEQYF
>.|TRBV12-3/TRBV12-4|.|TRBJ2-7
TGTGCCAGCAGTTTGTTGGGTGACTCCGGACAGTACTTC
CASSLLGDSGQYF
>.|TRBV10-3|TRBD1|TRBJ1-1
TGTGCCATCAGTGGACAGGGTCTGGGGACTGAAGCTTTCTTT
CAISGQGLGTEAFF
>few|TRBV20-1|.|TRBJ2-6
TGCAGTGCTAGAGGGGTCCAAAGCTCTGGGGCCAACGTCCTGACTTTC
CSARGVQSSGANVLTF
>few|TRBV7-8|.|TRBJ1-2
TGTGCCAGCAGCTCGACCGCAGGGACACCTAACTATGGCTACACCTTC
CASSSTAGTPNYGYTF
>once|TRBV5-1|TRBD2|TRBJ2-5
TGCGCCAGCAGCCCGGGACTAGCGGGAGGACTACAAGAGACCCAGTACTTC
CASSPGLAGGLQETQYF
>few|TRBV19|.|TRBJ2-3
TGTGCCAGTAGTATTAAAGACTGGTATGGGGGAGATACGCAGTATTTT
CASSIKDWYGGDTQYF
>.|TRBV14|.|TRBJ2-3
TGTGCCAGCAGCCTGACGATCGGAGGGGGCGATCTCTTTCAAGATACGCAGTATTTT
CASSLTIGGGDLFQDTQYF
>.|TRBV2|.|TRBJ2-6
TGTGCCAGCAGTGTGGGACCTGGGGCCAACGTCCTGACTTTC
CASSVGPGANVLTF
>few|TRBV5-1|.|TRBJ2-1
TGCGCCAGCAGCTTGGCCGGTCCACCCCTAGCCTACAATGAGCAGTTCTTC
CASSLAGPPLAYNEQFF
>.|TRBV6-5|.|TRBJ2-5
TGTGCCAGCAGTTACAGGGGCGATCAAGAGACCCAGTACTTC
CASSYRGDQETQYF
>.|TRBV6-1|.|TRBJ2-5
TGTGCCAGCAGTGAAGGGGCTTGGGGCCAGGAGACCCAGTACTTC
CASSEGAWGQETQYF
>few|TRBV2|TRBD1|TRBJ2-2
TGTGCCAGCAGTGAACGGGGACAGGTGACAGGCGGGGAGCTGTTTTTT
CASSERGQVTGGELFF
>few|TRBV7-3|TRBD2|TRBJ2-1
TGTGCCAGCAGCCGGACCAGGGAGGGTGAGCAGTTCTTC
CASSRTREGEQFF
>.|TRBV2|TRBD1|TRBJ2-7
TGTGCCAGCAGTGATGGGACAGGGGGCGACGAGCAGTACTTC
CASSDGTGGDEQYF
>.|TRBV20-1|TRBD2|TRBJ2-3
TGCAGTGCTAGAGGCGGACTAGCGGGGGGGCTGAGGAACTCCACAGATACGCAGTATTTT
CSARGGLAGGLRNSTDTQYF
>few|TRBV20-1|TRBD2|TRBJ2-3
TGCAGCGCGGGACTAGCGGGAGTAAATGCGGATACGCAGTATTTT
CSAGLAGVNADTQYF
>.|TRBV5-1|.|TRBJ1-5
TGCGCCAGCAGCTTGATGGGGTATCAGCCCCAGCATTTT
CASSLMGYQPQHF
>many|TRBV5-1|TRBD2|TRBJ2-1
TGCGCCAGCGTGCGAGTCGGGGGGGCTGCCGATGAGCAGTTCTTC
CASVRVGGAADEQFF
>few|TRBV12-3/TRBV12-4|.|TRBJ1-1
TGTGCCAGCAGTTACGTGGGTGGGGTGAACACTGAAGCTTTCTTT
CASSYVGGVNTEAFF
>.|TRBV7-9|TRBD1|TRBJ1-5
TGTGCCAGCAGCCAGGGGGCAGGTATTCAGCCCCAGCATTTT
CASSQGAGIQPQHF
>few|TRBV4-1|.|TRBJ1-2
TGCGCCAGCAGCCAAGCGGAGGGGGGAAGAGGTGGCTACACCTTC
CASSQAEGGRGGYTF
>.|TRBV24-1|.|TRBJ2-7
TGTGCCACCAGTGACTCTCAGAGAGGAGACGAGCAGTACTTC
CATSDSQRGDEQYF
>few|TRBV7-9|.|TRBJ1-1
TGTGCCAGCAGCTTAGTTTACAACACTGAAGCTTTCTTT
CASSLVYNTEAFF
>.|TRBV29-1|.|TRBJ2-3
TGCAGCGTGCGGGGTTACCACACAGATACGCAGTATTTT
CSVRGYHTDTQYF
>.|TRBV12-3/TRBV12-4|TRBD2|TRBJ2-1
TGTGCCAGCAGTTTACGGCTAGCGGGGCTGAATGAGCAGTTCTTC
CASSLRLAGLNEQFF
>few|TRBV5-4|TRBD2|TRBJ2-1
TGTGCCATCTTTCCGGGACTAGCGGGATTCTACAATGAGCAGTTCTTC
CAIFPGLAGFYNEQFF
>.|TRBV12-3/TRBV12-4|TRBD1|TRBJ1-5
TGTGCCAGCAGGGCCCAGGGGGGCAATCAGCCCCAGCATTTT
CASRAQGGNQPQHF